This T cell receptor beta chain was sequenced during a study of post-analysis software for immune sequencing data. In this sample, this clonotype turned up a few times. What it binds is not known. The CDR3 is made up of 15 amino acids. Germline lookup yields CDR1 SQVTM and CDR2 ANQGSEA. Trimming removed 4 bases from V and 3 bases from J; junction bases left unmatched: 11. Unique molecular identifiers were present in the TCR beta cDNA libraries. TCRdb recomputed calls from the PCR reads with MiXCR, one row per CDR3 protein. The data contain some 890,000 distinct CDR3 sequences, 53% of them seen just once; the ten biggest clones take up approximately 4.5%. Findings of the study overall: Four or five TRBV segments, including TRBV5-6, TRBV5-1 and TRBV20-1, were more frequent in patients than controls.

This sequence joins TRBV29-1 and TRBJ2-5, with TRBD1 matching over 7 bases. The sequenced sample consisted of blood. This TCR was recovered from a girl aged 10-17 years with multiple sclerosis. The DNA of the CDR3 is TGCAGCGTTGCGGACCGCCTCAGGGGGAAAGAGACCCAGTACTTC. Protein: CSVADRLRGKETQYF. Full variable domain (missing parts from reference TRBV29-1 and TRBJ2-5): SAVISQKPSRDICQRGTSLTIQCQVDSQVTMMFWYRQQPGQSLTLIATANQGSEATYESGFVIDKFPISRPNLTFSTLTVSNMSPEDSSIYLCSVADRLRGKETQYFGPGTRLLVL.